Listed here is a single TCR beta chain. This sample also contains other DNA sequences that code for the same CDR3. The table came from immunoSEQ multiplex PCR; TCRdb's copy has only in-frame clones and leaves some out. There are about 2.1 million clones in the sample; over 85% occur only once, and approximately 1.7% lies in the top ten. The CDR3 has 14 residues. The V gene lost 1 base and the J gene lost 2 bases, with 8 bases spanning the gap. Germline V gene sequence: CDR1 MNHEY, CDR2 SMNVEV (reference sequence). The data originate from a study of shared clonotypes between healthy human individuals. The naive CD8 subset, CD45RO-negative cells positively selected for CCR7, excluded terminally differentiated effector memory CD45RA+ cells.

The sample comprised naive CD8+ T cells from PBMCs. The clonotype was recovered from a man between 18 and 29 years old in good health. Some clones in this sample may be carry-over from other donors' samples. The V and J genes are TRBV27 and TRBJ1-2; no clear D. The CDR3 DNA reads TGTGCCAGCAGTTTATACCCCGGGAACTATGGCTACACCTTC. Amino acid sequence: CASSLYPGNYGYTF.